The TCR beta chain described here comes from a study of T-cell reconstitution after alpha-beta-depleted transplantation in children. This clonotype was counted ten times or more. Germline lookup yields CDR1 DFQATT and CDR2 SNEGSKA (reference sequence). The CDR3 consists of 15 residues. The V end lost 6 bases, the J end lost 1 base, and 16 bases lay between the germline ends. Molecular barcoding with unique molecular identifiers was used for the TCRbeta library. TCRdb re-analysed the PCR reads in MiXCR, keeping a single row per CDR3 protein. The sample consists of hundreds of thousands of distinct CDR3 sequences, approximately 17% of them appearing once.

This receptor was taken from a human donor who donated a stem cell graft to a child with acute myeloid leukemia. Sequenced material: PBMCs from the stem cell graft donor, taken from the stem cell graft. The rearrangement joins TRBV20-1 to TRBJ2-1; D is perhaps TRBD1 (6 bases). In nucleotides, the CDR3 is TGCAGTGCAACCCTCCAGGGGTTGTCCTACAATGAGCAGTTCTTC. Translation gives CSATLQGLSYNEQFF.